Following are 28 T cell receptor beta chains from one sample sequenced in a study of T cell responses to AZD1222 COVID-19 vaccine. Data came from immunoSEQ multiplex PCR; TCRdb stores just in-frame clones and leaves some out. The sample shows approximately 67,000 clones, about 88% of them seen only once. This specimen consisted of peripheral blood, obtained 28 days after the second AZD1222 dose. These TCRs come from an adult who received the AZD1222 COVID-19 vaccine.

J is TRBJ2-2 and V is TRBV3-1 (or the pseudogene TRBV3-2); D is unclear. V lost 6 bases, J lost 5 bases, and 13 bases lay in between. The CDR3 runs 14 residues. Germline CDR1 is LGHDT and CDR2 is YNNKEL (reference sequence). Here the CDR3 reads CASSSAGVTGELFF. The CDR3 region has the DNA TGTGCCAGCAGTTCTGCCGGCGTTACCGGGGAGCTGTTTTTT.

The CDR3 region is CASSPSGTYEQYF. The CDR3 coding sequence is TGTGCCAGCAGCCCTAGCGGGACATACGAGCAGTACTTC. The chain couples TRBV9 to TRBJ2-7, with TRBD2 matching over 9 bases. Germline V lookup: CDR1 SGDLS, CDR2 YYNGEE. The CDR3 extends over 13 amino acids. The J segment lost 4 bases and the V segment lost 4 bases, leaving 3 bases of the junction unmatched.

The chain couples TRBV24-1 to TRBJ2-1, with D possibly being TRBD1 (5 bases). Trimming pared 8 bases from V and 3 bases from J, leaving 7 bases between. CDR3 size: 12 residues. The germline V gene encodes CDR1 KGHDR and CDR2 SFDVKD. CDR3 DNA: TGTGCCACCAAAGACAGCTACAATGAGCAGTTCTTC. Its protein product is CATKDSYNEQFF.

This clone was seen only once. CDR3 nucleotides: TGTGCCAGCAGCTTACGTCTAGCGGGAGCTTACGAGCAGTACTTC. The encoded protein is CASSLRLAGAYEQYF. V is TRBV7-2 and J is TRBJ2-7; 10 nucleotides agree with TRBD2. The CDR3 is 15 amino acids. The J segment lost 4 bases and the V segment lost 2 bases, leaving 5 bases of the junction unmatched. Germline loops: CDR1 SGHTA, CDR2 FQGNSA.

CDR3 region: CAISELDSGRYEQYF. DNA for the CDR3: TGTGCCATCAGTGAGTTGGATAGCGGGCGTTACGAGCAGTACTTC. This chain joins TRBV10-3 and TRBJ2-7, with TRBD2 matching 7 bases. Germline V gene lookup returns CDR1 ENHRY and CDR2 SYGVKD. V lost 1 base and J lost 4; bases outside the gene matches: 7. The CDR3 has 15 amino acids.

The chain is built from TRBV25-1 and TRBJ1-2; maybe TRBD1 (5 bases). This CDR3 spans 15 amino acids. The ends were cut back, 1 base at V and 4 bases at J, with 13 bases in the middle. Germline V gives CDR1 MGHDK, CDR2 SYGVNS. CDR3: CASSEWISGGYGYTF. The CDR3 nucleotides are TGTGCCAGCAGTGAATGGATCTCGGGGGGCTATGGCTACACCTTC.

V gene TRBV6-5 combines with J gene TRBJ1-5; D not certain. V dropped 4 bases and J dropped 3 bases, with 13 bases sitting between them. From germline, CDR1 is MNHEY and CDR2 SVGAGI. The CDR3 length is 15 residues. CDR3 coding DNA: TGTGCCAGCAGTTCCCAAGTCTGGGACAATCAGCCCCAGCATTTT. Its translation is CASSSQVWDNQPQHF.

Note on this clone: The junction departs from the called germline gene at one end, perhaps through a read error. This chain connects TRBV6-5 to TRBJ2-7; no firm D call. Germline assignment: CDR1 MNHEY and CDR2 SVGAGI. The CDR3 runs to 12 residues. The CDR3 coding sequence is TGTGCCAGCTCCCTGAGTCTCTATCGCCCTGTTTTC. Its protein is CASSLSLYRPVF.

The chain links TRBV5-1 to TRBJ2-2; D is perhaps TRBD1 (5 bases). The CDR3 has 16 residues. V lost 3 bases and J 4 bases, leaving 16 bases between the germline ends. Germline CDR1 is SGHRS and CDR2 is YFSETQ. CDR3 nucleotides: TGCGCCAGCAGCTCCAGGGCTGCCGCTGGCACCGGGGAGCTGTTTTTT. It yields the protein CASSSRAAAGTGELFF.

This chain joins TRBV4-2 and TRBJ1-1; D might be TRBD1 (6 bases). Germline assignment: CDR1 LGHNA and CDR2 YNFKEQ. The CDR3 spans 13 residues. Trimming removed 4 bases from V and 1 base from J, with 7 bases in between. As DNA, the CDR3 is TGTGCCAGCAGCCTGGGACAGAACACTGAAGCTTTCTTT. Residues: CASSLGQNTEAFF.

The chain links TRBV6-1 to TRBJ2-7, with TRBD1 as a possible D gene (6 bases). This CDR3 has 13 amino acids. Trimming left V 6 bases short and J 1 base short, with 10 bases between. Germline V gene sequence: CDR1 MNHNS, CDR2 SASEGT. The CDR3 spells CASSPGQSYEQYF. The CDR3 nucleotides are TGTGCCAGCAGCCCCGGACAGTCCTACGAGCAGTACTTC.

This clone was recorded once. The CDR3 loop is CASSLPGLHPLHF. CDR3 nucleotides: TGTGCCAGCAGTTTACCGGGACTGCACCCCCTCCACTTT. The rearrangement uses TRBV27 and TRBJ1-6; possible D gene TRBD1, 5 bases. The CDR3 is 13 amino acids. The germline V and J ends were trimmed by 2 bases and 13 bases, with 12 bases remaining between them. Germline loops: CDR1 MNHEY, CDR2 SMNVEV (reference sequence).

The CDR3 DNA is TGTGCCTGGAGTGGGGGACGGAGCTCTGGAAACACCATATATTTT. This encodes CAWSGGRSSGNTIYF. The gene calls are TRBV30 and TRBJ1-3; weak D call: TRBD1 (5 bases). V was clipped by 1 base and J by 0 bases, with 10 bases between them. Germline V gene data show CDR1 as GTSNPN and CDR2 as SVGIG (reference sequence). The length of the CDR3 is 15 residues.

This sequence joins TRBV5-1 and TRBJ1-6; D gene ambiguous. The V end lost 0 bases, the J end lost 4 bases, and 11 bases lay between the germline ends. The CDR3 covers 16 residues. Per the germline V gene, CDR1 is SGHRS and CDR2 is YFSETQ. CDR3: CASSLEGSEYNSPLHF. For the CDR3, the DNA is TGCGCCAGCAGCTTGGAGGGCAGCGAGTATAATTCACCCCTCCACTTT.

This chain links TRBV7-8 with TRBJ2-1; D uncertain. The CDR3 contains 13 residues. Trimming removed 5 bases at V and 6 bases at J, with 11 bases between. CDR1 is SGHVS, CDR2 FQNEAQ, per germline. The CDR3 coding sequence is TGTGCCAGCAGCAGCCTCTTGGGCAATGAGCAGTTCTTC. Its translation: CASSSLLGNEQFF. The full variable domain, with the rest looked up from reference TRBV7-8 and TRBJ2-1, is GAGVSQSPRYKVAKRGQDVALRCDPISGHVSLFWYQQALGQGPEFLTYFQNEAQLDKSGLPSDRFFAERPEGSVSTLKIQRTQQEDSAVYLCASSSLLGNEQFFGPGTRLTVL.

The J gene is TRBJ1-5, the V gene TRBV6-5, with D unresolved. This CDR3 is 15 amino acids long. Germline loops: CDR1 MNHEY, CDR2 SVGAGI. V dropped 6 bases and J dropped 1 base, with 13 bases sitting between them. CDR3 sequence (DNA): TGTGCCAGCAGCACTGACTACGGCAGCAATCAGCCCCAGCATTTT. Protein product: CASSTDYGSNQPQHF.

The chain has TRBV27 and TRBJ1-1, with TRBD1 identical over 7 bases. V dropped 7 bases and J dropped 0; count of bases not matched to a gene: 11. Germline loops: CDR1 MNHEY, CDR2 SMNVEV (reference sequence). CDR3 size: 16 residues. The CDR3 reads CASTSGTEAMNTEAFF. The CDR3, as DNA: TGTGCCAGCACTTCCGGGACAGAAGCAATGAACACTGAAGCTTTCTTT.

The rearrangement joins TRBV5-4 to TRBJ2-3, with D uncertain. Looked up from germline, CDR1 is SGHNT and CDR2 is YYREEE (reference sequence). The CDR3 sequence is 13 residues long. Between the trimmed V and J ends, which lost 1 base and 2 bases, there was a span of 5 bases. CDR3 sequence (DNA): TGTGCCAGCAGCTTGCGTCACACAGATACGCAGTATTTT. The encoded protein is CASSLRHTDTQYF.

CDR3 nucleotide sequence: TGTGCCAGCGAACTAGTAGGAGGGGACAATCAGCCCCAGCATTTT. Translated, it gives CASELVGGDNQPQHF. V is TRBV6-5 and J is TRBJ1-5; D perhaps matches TRBD1 (5 bases). V lost 8 bases to trimming and J lost 3 bases, with 17 bases between them. Germline lookup yields CDR1 MNHEY and CDR2 SVGAGI. The CDR3 contains 15 residues.

The chain joins TRBV5-1 to TRBJ2-7; a weak D match, TRBD1 (7 bases). Between the trimmed V and J ends, which lost 4 bases and 12 bases, there was a span of 20 bases. Germline V lookup: CDR1 SGHRS, CDR2 YFSETQ. The CDR3 is made up of 13 amino acids. Here the CDR3 DNA reads TGCGCCAGCAGCGGTGGGGAGGTGACAGGGCTGTACTTC. Its translation: CASSGGEVTGLYF.

The V call is TRBV12-3 or TRBV12-4, the J call TRBJ1-5; maybe TRBD1 (5 bases). The CDR3 length is 13 residues. Trimming removed 8 bases at V and 0 bases at J, with 8 bases between. The CDR3 here is CASVRGSNQPQHF. CDR3 DNA sequence: TGTGCCAGCGTAAGGGGTAGCAATCAGCCCCAGCATTTT.

This clone has just one count. V and J are TRBV5-8 and TRBJ1-1, with D tentatively TRBD1 (5 bases). The CDR3 covers 20 residues. V dropped 5 bases and J dropped 2 bases, with 31 bases sitting between them. The germline gives CDR1 SGHTS, CDR2 YDEGEE. CDR3 bases: TGTGCCAGCAGAATTGAGACCCAGGGAGGAGGAAGCGCGGGAAACACTGAAGCTTTCTTT. Its protein product is CASRIETQGGGSAGNTEAFF.

The chain recombines TRBV6-5 with TRBJ1-5, with D possibly being TRBD1 (5 bases). The germline V gene has CDR1 MNHEY and CDR2 SVGAGI. Trimming pared 0 bases from V and 4 bases from J, leaving 10 bases between. This CDR3 comprises 15 residues. The DNA of the CDR3 is TGTGCCAGCAGTTACTCCAGGGCCTTAAATCAGCCCCAGCATTTT. Translated: CASSYSRALNQPQHF.

V gene TRBV2 combines with J gene TRBJ2-1; TRBD2 aligns across 9 bases. V was pared by 1 base and J by 5 bases, with 12 bases of the junction left unmatched. Germline V gene sequence: CDR1 SNHLY, CDR2 FYNNEI. The CDR3 is 18 amino acids. The CDR3 nucleotides are TGTGCCAGCAGTGAAGGTATGCGGGAGGGCCTCTCGCACAATGAGCAGTTCTTC. This codes for CASSEGMREGLSHNEQFF.

The J gene is TRBJ2-7, the V gene TRBV18; a weak D match, TRBD2 (5 bases). The CDR3 runs to 14 residues. The germline gives CDR1 KGHSH, CDR2 LQKENI. The V end lost 1 base, the J end lost 6 bases, and 13 bases lay between the germline ends. CDR3 amino acids: CASSPREEGLEQYF. In DNA, the CDR3 is TGTGCCAGCTCACCACGAGAAGAGGGCCTCGAGCAGTACTTC.

This rearrangement joins TRBV28 to TRBJ1-3; tentatively, D is TRBD1 (6 bases). The CDR3 runs to 14 residues. CDR1 and CDR2 (germline): MDHEN, SYDVKM. With 3 bases removed from V and 4 bases from J, the gap between germline ends came to 10 bases. CDR3 sequence (DNA): TGTGCCAGCAGTTTTACAGGGACAGGAAACACCATATATTTT. This sequence encodes CASSFTGTGNTIYF. The whole variable domain, filled in from reference TRBV28 and TRBJ1-3, reads DVKVTQSSRYLVKRTGEKVFLECVQDMDHENMFWYRQDPGLGLRLIYFSYDVKMKEKGDIPEGYSVSREKKERFSLILESASTNQTSMYLCASSFTGTGNTIYFGEGSWLTVV.

This chain connects TRBV9 to TRBJ2-1, with D possibly being TRBD1 or TRBD2 (5 bases each). Trimming took off 4 bases at V and 12 bases at J, with 14 bases between the two ends. The CDR3 is made up of 12 amino acids. Germline V gene lookup returns CDR1 SGDLS and CDR2 YYNGEE. The CDR3 sequence is CASSPREGTQFF. The CDR3 DNA sequence: TGTGCCAGCAGCCCCCGTGAGGGGACGCAGTTCTTC.

V and J are TRBV6-7 and TRBJ2-7; 11 nucleotides agree with TRBD2. TRBV6-7 is flagged as an ORF with uncertain function. With V trimmed by 6 bases and J by 3 bases, 10 bases remained unmatched. This CDR3 is 16 amino acids long. The CDR3 DNA sequence: TGTGCCAGCAGCGTGGGACTAGCGGACTGGGACTACGAGCAGTACTTC. It is translated as CASSVGLADWDYEQYF.